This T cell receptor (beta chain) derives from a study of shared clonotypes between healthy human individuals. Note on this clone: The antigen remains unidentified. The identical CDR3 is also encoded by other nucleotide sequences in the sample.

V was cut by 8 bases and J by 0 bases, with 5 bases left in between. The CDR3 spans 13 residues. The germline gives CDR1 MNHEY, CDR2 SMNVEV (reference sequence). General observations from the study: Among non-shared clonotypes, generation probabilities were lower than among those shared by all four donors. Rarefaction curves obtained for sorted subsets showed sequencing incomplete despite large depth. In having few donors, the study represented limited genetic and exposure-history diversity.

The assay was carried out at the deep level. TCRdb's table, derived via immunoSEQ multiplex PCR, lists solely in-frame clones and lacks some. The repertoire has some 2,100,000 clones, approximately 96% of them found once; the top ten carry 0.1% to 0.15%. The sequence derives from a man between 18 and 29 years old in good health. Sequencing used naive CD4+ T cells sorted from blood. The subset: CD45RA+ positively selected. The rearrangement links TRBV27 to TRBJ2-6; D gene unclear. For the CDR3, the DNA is TGTGCCAGCCGGAGCTCTGGGGCCAACGTCCTGACTTTC. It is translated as CASRSSGANVLTF. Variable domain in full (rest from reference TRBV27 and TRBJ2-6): EAQVTQNPRYLITVTGKKLTVTCSQNMNHEYMSWYRQDPGLGLRQIYYSMNVEVTDKGDVPEGYKVSRKEKRNFPLILESPSPNQTSLYFCASRSSGANVLTFGAGSRLTVL.